This entry is about one T cell receptor (beta chain). The record originates from a study of technical replicates of blood from four donors. Method: immunoSEQ multiplex PCR; TCRdb's copy keeps in-frame clones and lacks some. The data hold over 65,000 clones, with roughly 96% observed a single time. V dropped 4 bases and J dropped 1 base, with 8 bases sitting between them. CDR3 length: 13 residues. Germline V gene lookup returns CDR1 SGHRS and CDR2 YFSETQ. The sample consisted of T cells isolated from PBMCs. This receptor was obtained from a human donor in good health. The chain links TRBV5-1 to TRBJ1-1, with D unresolved. CDR3 protein: CASSGTKNTEAFF. CDR3 DNA: TGCGCCAGCAGCGGCACGAAGAACACTGAAGCTTTCTTT. Complete variable domain (other parts from reference TRBV5-1 and TRBJ1-1): KAGVTQTPRYLIKTRGQQVTLSCSPISGHRSVSWYQQTPGQGLQFLFEYFSETQRNKGNFPGRFSGRQFSNSRSEMNVSTLELGDSALYLCASSGTKNTEAFFGQGTRLTVV.